This T cell receptor beta chain was recorded in a study of T cell responses to AZD1222 COVID-19 vaccine. Repertoires were generated with immunoSEQ multiplex PCR, while TCRdb's copy carries only in-frame clones and drops some. The table has 150,000 to 200,000 clones, around 92% seen once. This CDR3 has 15 residues. Germline V gives CDR1 SGHRS, CDR2 YFSETQ. J gave up 0 bases and V 4 bases, and 4 bases lay outside the gene matches. The sequence came from an adult who received the AZD1222 COVID-19 vaccine. Here the sequenced sample was peripheral blood, taken 28 days after the second AZD1222 dose. The chain carries TRBV5-1 and TRBJ1-3, with TRBD1 matching 7 bases. The CDR3 loop is CASSRDSGSGNTIYF. The CDR3 region has the DNA TGCGCCAGCAGCAGGGACAGCGGCTCTGGAAACACCATATATTTT.